This T cell receptor beta chain was observed in a study of shared clonotypes between healthy human individuals. The protocol was immunoSEQ multiplex PCR, while the TCRdb copy is restricted to in-frame clones and leaves out a portion. The top ten clones hold roughly 0.65% of a sample with around 1.1 million clones, about four fifths of them seen once. The CDR3 extends over 14 amino acids. Trimming pared 4 bases from V and 2 bases from J, leaving 12 bases between. Germline V gives CDR1 SGHRS, CDR2 YFSETQ. Sequencing was performed on memory CD4+ T cells from PBMCs. The subset was: CD45RA-negative fraction. The sequence derives from a man between 18 and 29 years old in good health. Some clones in this sample may be carry-over from other donors' samples. The chain carries TRBV5-1 and TRBJ1-2; D uncertain. This CDR3 is CASSLSEGNYGYTF. DNA of the CDR3: TGCGCCAGCAGCCTTTCAGAGGGAAACTATGGCTACACCTTC.